The rows below give T cell receptor beta chains drawn from one sample of a study of tumor-infiltrating lymphocytes in primary liver carcinoma. Via MiXCR, TCRdb re-called the multiplex PCR reads, giving one row per CDR3 protein. Of 30,000 to 35,000 distinct CDR3 sequences listed, 76% were seen once; the top ten hold approximately 40%. Sequenced material: liver tumor tissue from sampling region 5. These receptors all stem from a man aged 40-49 years with primary liver carcinoma and hepatitis B virus infection. The CDR3 runs from the conserved cysteine through the conserved F or W.

J gene,V gene,CDR3 protein
TRBJ1-1,TRBV19,CASSIPGQGMNTEAFF
TRBJ2-7,TRBV6-6,CASSYSAVRGSAHEQYF
TRBJ2-7,TRBV28,CASNALAGNYEQYF
TRBJ2-7,TRBV12-3/TRBV12-4,CASSLAGENYEQYF
TRBJ1-1,TRBV6-6,CSSSSQTGQGGDAFF
TRBJ1-1,TRBV12-3/TRBV12-4,CASSLGTGGNAFF
TRBJ1-1,TRBV9,CARSRGDGTEAFF
TRBJ2-3,TRBV14,CASSRGYTDTQYF
TRBJ2-3,TRBV12-5,CASVPAGSTDTQYF
TRBJ2-7,TRBV6-6,CASGGSTYEQHF
TRBJ2-2,TRBV10-3,CAMRERDDTGELFF
TRBJ2-2,TRBV12-5,CANGVERGSGTGELFF
TRBJ2-3,TRBV4-3,CAGSHETDTQYF
TRBJ1-6,TRBV6-6,CASGSSGIDSPLHF
TRBJ2-1,TRBV29-1,CSARPGGNEQSF
TRBJ2-1,TRBV7-2,CASSSLAGGPHEQFF
TRBJ2-2,TRBV7-8,CTSSFRTSGANTGELFF
TRBJ1-3,TRBV5-4,CGSSWTGAGNIIYF
TRBJ2-1,TRBV12-3/TRBV12-4,CTSSFFTGTDFSNEQFF
TRBJ2-3,TRBV5-4,CASGLITSTDTQYF
TRBJ2-6,TRBV6-5,CASSGVSGADVLIF
TRBJ2-5,TRBV30,CVCLERDSQKTLYF
TRBJ2-3,TRBV29-1,CSGLSGRGTDTQYF
TRBJ2-2,TRBV6-1,CASSGRTETGELFF
TRBJ1-1,TRBV12-3/TRBV12-4,CASSKGAGTEAFF